The T cell receptor beta chain under discussion was sequenced for a study of cytomegalovirus exposure and HLA in healthy donors. About the research overall: Sequencing of roughly 180 million T cells in an earlier analysis found 100 million or so unique TCR beta sequences. Findings and limits, study-wide: A later analysis by the authors found several of the most significant clusters apparently linked to common viral pathogens. A later look showed TCR association rates differing by HLA locus, highest for DRB1 and lowest for HLA-C. Several V segments, TRBV6-2 and TRBV6-3 among them, could not be told apart and were dropped.

Of note for this clone: Antigen unknown.

CDR1 and CDR2 (germline): MNHNY, SVGAGI (reference sequence). The CDR3 is made up of 14 amino acids. The V and J ends lost 2 bases and 1 base respectively, with 9 bases between them. Both 60 Vbeta primers and 13 Jbeta primers went into the PCR. The repertoire was sequenced with immunoSEQ multiplex PCR; TCRdb's copy has only in-frame clones and lacks some. The sample yields 150,000 to 200,000 clones, around 82% seen once. Specimen: PBMCs. This rearrangement joins TRBV6-6 to TRBJ2-7, with D perhaps matching TRBD1 (6 bases). This TCR was sampled from a young man in good health and CMV-seronegative. The CDR3 nucleotides read TGTGCCAGCAGTTACGTAGGACAGTCCTACGAGCAGTACTTC. This encodes CASSYVGQSYEQYF.